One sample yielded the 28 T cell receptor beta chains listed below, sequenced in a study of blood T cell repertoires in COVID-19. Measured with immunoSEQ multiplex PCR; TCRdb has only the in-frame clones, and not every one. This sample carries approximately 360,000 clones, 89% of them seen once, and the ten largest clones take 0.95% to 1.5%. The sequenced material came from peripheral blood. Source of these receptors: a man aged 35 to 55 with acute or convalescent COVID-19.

CDR3 DNA: TGTGCCAGTAGTATCGCAGGGCCACATTTCAACTATGGCTACACCTTC. It codes for CASSIAGPHFNYGYTF. The rearrangement uses TRBV19 and TRBJ1-2; a weak D match, TRBD1 (5 bases). Trimming took 3 bases from V and 2 from J, leaving 16 bases between them. CDR3 length equals 16 residues. CDR1 and CDR2 from the germline V gene are LNHDA and SQIVND (reference sequence).

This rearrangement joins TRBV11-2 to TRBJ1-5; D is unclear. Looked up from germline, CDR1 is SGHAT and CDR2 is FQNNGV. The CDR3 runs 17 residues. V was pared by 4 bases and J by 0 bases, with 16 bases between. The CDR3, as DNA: TGTGCCAGCAGCTCCCGGGTAAGTGGGTATAGCAATCAGCCCCAGCATTTT. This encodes CASSSRVSGYSNQPQHF.

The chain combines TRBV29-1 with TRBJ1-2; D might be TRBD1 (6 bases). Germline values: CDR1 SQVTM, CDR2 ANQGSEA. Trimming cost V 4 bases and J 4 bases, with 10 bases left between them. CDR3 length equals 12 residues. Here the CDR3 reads CSVVGGAYGYTF. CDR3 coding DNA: TGCAGCGTTGTGGGGGGGGCCTATGGCTACACCTTC. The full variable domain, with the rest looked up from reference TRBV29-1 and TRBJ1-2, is SAVISQKPSRDICQRGTSLTIQCQVDSQVTMMFWYRQQPGQSLTLIATANQGSEATYESGFVIDKFPISRPNLTFSTLTVSNMSPEDSSIYLCSVVGGAYGYTFGSGTRLTVV.

The CDR3: CASSPGATNEKLFF. The CDR3 nucleotides read TGTGCCAGCTCACCGGGCGCAACTAATGAAAAACTGTTTTTT. This sequence joins TRBV18 and TRBJ1-4; D is uncertain. The CDR3 extends over 14 amino acids. CDR1 and CDR2 from the germline V gene are KGHSH and LQKENI. Between the trimmed V and J ends, which lost 3 bases and 0 bases, there was a span of 5 bases.

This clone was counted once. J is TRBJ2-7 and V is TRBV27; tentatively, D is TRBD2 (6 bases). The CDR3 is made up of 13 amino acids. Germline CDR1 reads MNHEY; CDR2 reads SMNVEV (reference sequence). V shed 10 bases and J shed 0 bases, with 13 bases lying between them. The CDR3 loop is CATSWRGSYEQYF. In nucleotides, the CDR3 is TGTGCCACCTCATGGCGGGGCTCCTACGAGCAGTACTTC.

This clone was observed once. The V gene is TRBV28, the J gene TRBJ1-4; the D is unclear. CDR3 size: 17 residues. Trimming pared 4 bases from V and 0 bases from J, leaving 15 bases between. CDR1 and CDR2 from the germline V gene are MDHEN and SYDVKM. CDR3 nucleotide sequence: TGTGCCAGCAGTTGGATGCGCTGGGCCGCAACTAATGAAAAACTGTTTTTT. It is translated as CASSWMRWAATNEKLFF.

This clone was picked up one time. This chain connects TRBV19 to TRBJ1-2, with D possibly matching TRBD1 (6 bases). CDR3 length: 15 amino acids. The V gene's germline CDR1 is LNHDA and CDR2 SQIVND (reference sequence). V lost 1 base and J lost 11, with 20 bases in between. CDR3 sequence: CASSIVFPGHRHYTF. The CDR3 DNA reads TGTGCCAGTAGTATAGTTTTTCCGGGACACCGCCATTACACCTTC.

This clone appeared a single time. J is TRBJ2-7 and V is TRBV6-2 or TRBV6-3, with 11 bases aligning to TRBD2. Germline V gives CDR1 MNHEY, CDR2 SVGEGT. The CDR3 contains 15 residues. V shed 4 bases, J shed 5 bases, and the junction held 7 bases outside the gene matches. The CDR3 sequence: CASSSLAGGGNEQYF. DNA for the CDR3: TGTGCCAGCAGTTCCCTAGCGGGAGGAGGGAACGAGCAGTACTTC.

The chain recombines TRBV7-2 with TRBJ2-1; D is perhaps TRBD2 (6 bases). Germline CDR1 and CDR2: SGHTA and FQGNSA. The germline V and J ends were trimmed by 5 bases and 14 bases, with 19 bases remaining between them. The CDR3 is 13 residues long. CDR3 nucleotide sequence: TGTGCCAGCAGCACCGGCGGGGCGCCCAAGGAGTTCTTC. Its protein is CASSTGGAPKEFF.

Here the CDR3 reads CASRGLAGGNTGELFF. As DNA, the CDR3 is TGTGCCAGCAGGGGACTAGCGGGTGGGAACACCGGGGAGCTGTTTTTT. V and J are TRBV9 and TRBJ2-2, with 12 bases fitting TRBD2. CDR1 and CDR2 from the germline V gene are SGDLS and YYNGEE. The CDR3 loop spans 16 amino acids. The ends lost 5 bases at V and 1 base at J; junction bases unmatched: 3.

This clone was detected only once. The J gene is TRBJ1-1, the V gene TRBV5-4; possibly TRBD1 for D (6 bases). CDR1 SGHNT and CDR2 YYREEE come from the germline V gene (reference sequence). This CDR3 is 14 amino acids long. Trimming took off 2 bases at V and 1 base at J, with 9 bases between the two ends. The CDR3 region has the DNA TGTGCCAGCAGCTTACAGGGTAAGAACACTGAAGCTTTCTTT. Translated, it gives CASSLQGKNTEAFF.

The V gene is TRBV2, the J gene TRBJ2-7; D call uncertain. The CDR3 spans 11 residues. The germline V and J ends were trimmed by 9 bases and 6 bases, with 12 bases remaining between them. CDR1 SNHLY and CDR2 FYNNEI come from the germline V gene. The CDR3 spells CASAAPTEQYF. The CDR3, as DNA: TGTGCCAGTGCGGCTCCAACCGAGCAGTACTTC.

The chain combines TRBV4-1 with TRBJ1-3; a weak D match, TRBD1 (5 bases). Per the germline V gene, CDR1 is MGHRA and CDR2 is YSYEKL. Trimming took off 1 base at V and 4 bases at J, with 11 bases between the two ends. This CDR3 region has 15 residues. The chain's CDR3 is CASSQGSGLGNTIYF. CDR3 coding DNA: TGCGCCAGCAGCCAAGGGTCGGGACTGGGAAACACCATATATTTT.

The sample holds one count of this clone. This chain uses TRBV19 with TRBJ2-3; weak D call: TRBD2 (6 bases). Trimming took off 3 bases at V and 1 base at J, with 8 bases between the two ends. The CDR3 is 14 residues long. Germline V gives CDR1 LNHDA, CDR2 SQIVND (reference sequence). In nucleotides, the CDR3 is TGTGCCAGTAGTATGGGCGGGGGCACAGATACGCAGTATTTT. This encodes CASSMGGGTDTQYF.

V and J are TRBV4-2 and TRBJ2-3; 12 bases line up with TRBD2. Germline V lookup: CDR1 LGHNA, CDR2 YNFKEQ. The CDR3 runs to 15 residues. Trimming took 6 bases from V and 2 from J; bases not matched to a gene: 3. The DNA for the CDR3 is TGTGCCAGCAGAAGACTAGCGGGGGACACAGATACGCAGTATTTT. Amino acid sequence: CASRRLAGDTDTQYF.

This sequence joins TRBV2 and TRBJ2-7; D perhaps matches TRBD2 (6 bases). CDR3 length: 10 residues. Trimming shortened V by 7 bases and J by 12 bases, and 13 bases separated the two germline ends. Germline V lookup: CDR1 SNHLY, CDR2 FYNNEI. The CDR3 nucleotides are TGTGCCAGCATGCGGGGAAGGGCGTACTTC. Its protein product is CASMRGRAYF.

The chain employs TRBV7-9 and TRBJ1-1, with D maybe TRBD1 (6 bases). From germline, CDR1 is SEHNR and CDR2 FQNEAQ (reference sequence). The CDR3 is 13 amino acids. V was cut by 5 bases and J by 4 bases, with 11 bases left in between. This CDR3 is CASSLEGGTEAFF. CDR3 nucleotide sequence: TGTGCCAGCAGCCTGGAAGGGGGCACTGAAGCTTTCTTT.

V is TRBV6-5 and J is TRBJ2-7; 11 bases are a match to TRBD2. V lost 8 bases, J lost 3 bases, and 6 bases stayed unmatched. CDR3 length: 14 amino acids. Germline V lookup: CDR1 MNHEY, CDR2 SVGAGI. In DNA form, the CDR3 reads TGTGCCAGCGCATGGACTAGCGGGCGCTACGAGCAGTACTTC. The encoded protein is CASAWTSGRYEQYF.

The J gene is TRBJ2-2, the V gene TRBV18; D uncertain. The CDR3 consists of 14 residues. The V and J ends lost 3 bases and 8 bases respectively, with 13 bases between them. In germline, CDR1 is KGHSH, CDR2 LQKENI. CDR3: CASSPSFSNGELFF. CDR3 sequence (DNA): TGTGCCAGCTCACCTTCGTTTTCTAATGGGGAGCTGTTTTTT.

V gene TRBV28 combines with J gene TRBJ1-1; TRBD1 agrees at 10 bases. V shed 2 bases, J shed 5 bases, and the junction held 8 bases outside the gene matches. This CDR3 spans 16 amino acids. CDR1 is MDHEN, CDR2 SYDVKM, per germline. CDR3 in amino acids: CASSLLRTGGRTEAFF. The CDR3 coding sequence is TGTGCCAGCAGTTTACTTAGGACAGGGGGGCGGACTGAAGCTTTCTTT.

The CDR3 loop reads CASSGTANSNQPQHF. The DNA of the CDR3 is TGTGCCAGCAGTGGGACAGCTAATAGCAATCAGCCCCAGCATTTT. V usage is TRBV2 and J usage is TRBJ1-5, with a weak D call TRBD1 (6 bases). The V end lost 4 bases, the J end lost 0 bases, and 10 bases lay between the germline ends. The CDR3 totals 15 residues. Looked up from germline, CDR1 is SNHLY and CDR2 is FYNNEI.

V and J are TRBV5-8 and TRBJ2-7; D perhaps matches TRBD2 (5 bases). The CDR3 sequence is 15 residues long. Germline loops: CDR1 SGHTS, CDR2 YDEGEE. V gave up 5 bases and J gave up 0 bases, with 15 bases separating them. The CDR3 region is CASSYSGGDSYEQYF. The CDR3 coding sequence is TGTGCCAGCAGTTACAGCGGCGGAGACTCCTACGAGCAGTACTTC.

The CDR3 is CASSLTGRNTEAFF. CDR3 nucleotides: TGTGCCAGCAGCTTGACGGGGAGGAACACTGAAGCTTTCTTT. The chain links TRBV6-2 or TRBV6-3 to TRBJ1-1; D is unresolved. Trimming took off 6 bases at V and 1 base at J, with 12 bases between the two ends. This CDR3 region has 14 residues. Germline CDR1 is MNHEY and CDR2 is SVGEGT.

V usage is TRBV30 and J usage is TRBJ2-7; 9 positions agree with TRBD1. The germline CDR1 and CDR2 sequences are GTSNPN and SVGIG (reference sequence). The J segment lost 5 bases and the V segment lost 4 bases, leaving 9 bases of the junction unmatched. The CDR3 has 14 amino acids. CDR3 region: CAWNAGTGSNEQYF. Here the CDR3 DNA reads TGTGCCTGGAACGCTGGGACAGGGAGCAACGAGCAGTACTTC.

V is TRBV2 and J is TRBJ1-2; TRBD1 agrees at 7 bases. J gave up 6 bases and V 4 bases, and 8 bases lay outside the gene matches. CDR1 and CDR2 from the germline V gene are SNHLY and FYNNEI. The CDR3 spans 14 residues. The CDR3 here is CASSARQGTHGYTF. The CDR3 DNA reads TGTGCCAGCAGTGCGAGACAGGGCACTCATGGCTACACCTTC.

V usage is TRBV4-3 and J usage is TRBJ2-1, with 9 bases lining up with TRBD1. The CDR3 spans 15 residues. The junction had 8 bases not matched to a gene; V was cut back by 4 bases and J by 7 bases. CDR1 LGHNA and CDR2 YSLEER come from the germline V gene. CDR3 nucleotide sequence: TGCGCCAGCAGCCCTGACAGGGGGGGGGCTAATGAGCAGTTCTTC. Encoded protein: CASSPDRGGANEQFF.

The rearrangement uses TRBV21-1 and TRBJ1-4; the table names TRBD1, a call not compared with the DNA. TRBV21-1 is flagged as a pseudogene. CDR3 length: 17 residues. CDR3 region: CASSKWILEGATEKLFF. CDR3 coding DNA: TGTGCCAGCAGCAAATGGATTTTGGAGGGGGCAACGGAAAAACTGTTTTTT.

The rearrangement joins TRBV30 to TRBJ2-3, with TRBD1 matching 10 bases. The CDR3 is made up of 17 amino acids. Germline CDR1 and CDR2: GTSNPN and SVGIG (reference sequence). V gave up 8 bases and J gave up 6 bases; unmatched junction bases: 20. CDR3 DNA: TGTGCCGTGGACAGGGGGTTCTATGCGACCCGGGCCGATACGCAGTATTTT. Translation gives CAVDRGFYATRADTQYF.